What follows are 21 T cell receptor beta chains derived from one specimen sequenced in a study of T cell repertoires in cytomegalovirus infection. From the reads, TCRdb called clonotypes with MiXCR, one entry per CDR3 protein. The repertoire holds fewer than 200,000 distinct CDR3 sequences, with approximately 15% as singletons. Source material: PBMCs. These receptors were collected from a human donor in good health (CMV status not recorded). Some clones in this sample may be carry-over from other donors' samples.

This clonotype was counted many times. The chain links TRBV7-6 to TRBJ1-2; weak D call: TRBD1 (6 bases). V lost 2 bases, J lost 4 bases, and 14 bases lay in between. CDR1 is SGHVS, CDR2 FNYEAQ, per germline. This CDR3 is 15 amino acids long. CDR3 amino acids: CASSLWAGDLYGYTF. For the CDR3, the DNA is TGTGCCAGCAGCTTATGGGCAGGGGACCTCTATGGCTACACCTTC. Full variable domain (missing parts from reference TRBV7-6 and TRBJ1-2): GAGVSQSPRYKVTKRGQDVALRCDPISGHVSLYWYRQALGQGPEFLTYFNYEAQQDKSGLPNDRFSAERPEGSISTLTIQRTEQRDSAMYRCASSLWAGDLYGYTFGSGTRLTVV.

At least ten counts were recorded for this clonotype. The chain carries TRBV6-6 and TRBJ2-6; tentatively, D is TRBD1 or TRBD2 (5 bases each). V was trimmed by 6 bases and J by 0 bases, leaving 18 bases between them. Germline V gene sequence: CDR1 MNHNY, CDR2 SVGAGI (reference sequence). CDR3 length equals 18 residues. The CDR3 DNA follows: TGTGCCAGCAGCCCACGGGGCCCCGGTAGCTCTGGGGCCAACGTCCTGACTTTC. This gives the protein CASSPRGPGSSGANVLTF.

Concerning this clonotype itself: Possible read error: a much larger clone is one base away. The conserved phenylalanine or tryptophan normally closing the CDR3 is absent here, so this likely arose from a read error. The CDR3: CASSYRGKGTYNEQFL. DNA for the CDR3: TGTGCCAGCAGTTACCGCGGGAAGGGGACCTACAATGAGCAGTTCTTA. V is TRBV6-1 and J is TRBJ2-1; weak D call: TRBD2 (6 bases). Germline V lookup: CDR1 MNHNS, CDR2 SASEGT. V was clipped by 5 bases and J by 2 bases, with 16 bases between them. This CDR3 is built from 16 residues.

The table lists this clonotype with many counts. CDR3 DNA sequence: TGTGCCAGCAGTTACTCGGACACCTACGAGCAGTACTTC. It encodes CASSYSDTYEQYF. J is TRBJ2-7 and V is TRBV6-5; weak D call: TRBD1 (5 bases). V was trimmed by 0 bases and J by 2 bases, leaving 5 bases between them. The CDR3 is 13 amino acids. Looked up from germline, CDR1 is MNHEY and CDR2 is SVGAGI.

In its sample, this clonotype was seen many times. The chain has TRBV12-3 or TRBV12-4 and TRBJ1-4, with 8 bases fitting TRBD1. CDR3 length: 17 residues. Trimming removed 6 bases from V and 0 bases from J; junction bases left unmatched: 9. The CDR3 sequence is CASSLTGDPATNEKLFF. Written as DNA, the CDR3 is TGTGCCAGCAGCCTGACAGGGGATCCTGCAACTAATGAAAAACTGTTTTTT.

A few counts support this clonotype. The V and J genes are TRBV7-3 and TRBJ1-6; TRBD1 might be the D (5 bases). This CDR3 has 14 amino acids. The V gene's germline CDR1 is SGHTA and CDR2 FQGTGA. The V end was cut by 3 bases, the J end by 7 bases, with 10 bases between. The CDR3 is CASSFGTVNSPLHF. The CDR3 coding sequence is TGTGCCAGCAGCTTCGGGACGGTGAATTCACCCCTCCACTTT. The entire variable domain, with the rest obtained from reference TRBV7-3 and TRBJ1-6, is as follows: GAGVSQTPSNKVTEKGKYVELRCDPISGHTALYWYRQSLGQGPEFLIYFQGTGAADDSGLPNDRFFAVRPEGSVSTLKIQRTERGDSAVYLCASSFGTVNSPLHFGNGTRLTVT.

At least ten counts were recorded for this clonotype. The genes are TRBV11-2 and TRBJ1-1, with a weak D call TRBD1 (5 bases). The CDR3 has 13 amino acids. V lost 3 bases to trimming and J lost 7 bases, with 12 bases between them. Per the germline V gene, CDR1 is SGHAT and CDR2 is FQNNGV. This chain's CDR3 is CASSFHGGLEAFF. In nucleotides, the CDR3 is TGTGCCAGCAGCTTTCACGGGGGACTTGAAGCTTTCTTT. Filled out from reference TRBV11-2 and TRBJ1-1, the complete variable domain reads EAGVAQSPRYKIIEKRQSVAFWCNPISGHATLYWYQQILGQGPKLLIQFQNNGVVDDSQLPKDRFSAERLKGVDSTLKIQPAKLEDSAVYLCASSFHGGLEAFFGQGTRLTVV.

This clonotype was seen at least ten times. The gene calls are TRBV27 and TRBJ2-1, with 13 bases that match TRBD2. Trimming removed 5 bases from V and 9 bases from J; junction bases left unmatched: 4. The CDR3 is 14 amino acids. CDR1 and CDR2 (germline): MNHEY, SMNVEV (reference sequence). The CDR3 sequence is CASSTSGRAPEQFF. CDR3 DNA: TGTGCCAGCAGTACTAGCGGGAGGGCCCCTGAGCAGTTCTTC.

This clonotype was picked up many times. J is TRBJ1-1 and V is TRBV6-2 or TRBV6-3; D perhaps matches TRBD1 (5 bases). The CDR3 length is 13 residues. Per the germline V gene, CDR1 is MNHEY and CDR2 is SVGEGT. V was trimmed by 1 base and J by 5 bases, leaving 8 bases between them. The CDR3 coding sequence is TGTGCCAGCAGTTACTTGGGGGGGACTGAAGCTTTCTTT. Amino acid sequence: CASSYLGGTEAFF.

Concerning this clonotype itself: Since a much larger clone is just one base distant, this may be a read error. The rearrangement links TRBV4-2 to TRBJ1-1; D perhaps matches TRBD1 (5 bases). Looked up from germline, CDR1 is LGHNA and CDR2 is YNFKEQ. With 9 bases removed from V and 0 bases from J, the gap between germline ends came to 14 bases. The CDR3 runs 14 residues. The CDR3 DNA follows: TGTGCCAGGGGGCGGACTAATCTGAACACTGAAGCTTTCTTT. This gives the protein CARGRTNLNTEAFF.

The sample holds many counts of this clonotype. The chain uses TRBV5-4 and TRBJ2-3; 13 nucleotides line up with TRBD2. With 4 bases clipped from V and 4 bases from J, the junction kept 6 bases outside the gene matches. Germline CDR1 and CDR2: SGHNT and YYREEE (reference sequence). The CDR3 is made up of 16 amino acids. The CDR3 sequence: CASSPGTSGAADTQYF. The CDR3 DNA sequence: TGTGCCAGCAGCCCCGGGACTAGCGGGGCTGCAGATACGCAGTATTTT.

The chain is built from TRBV28 and TRBJ2-5; 10 bases agree with TRBD1. The germline gives CDR1 MDHEN, CDR2 SYDVKM. V was pared by 5 bases and J by 5 bases, with 8 bases of the junction left unmatched. This CDR3 has 15 residues. The CDR3 is CASSLSGTGVETQYF. CDR3 bases: TGTGCCAGCAGTCTGTCCGGGACAGGGGTGGAGACCCAGTACTTC.

Ten or more counts support this clonotype. The chain combines TRBV11-2 with TRBJ2-1; possible D gene TRBD1, 6 bases. V was trimmed by 4 bases and J by 7 bases, leaving 17 bases between them. The CDR3 sequence is 15 residues long. CDR1 is SGHAT and CDR2 is FQNNGV in the germline V gene. In DNA form, the CDR3 reads TGTGCCAGCAGCTCAACAGGGCCTCAGGCGAATGAGCAGTTCTTC. Amino acid sequence: CASSSTGPQANEQFF.

This clonotype was seen a few times. This sequence joins TRBV10-1 and TRBJ2-3; D is undetermined. V dropped 2 bases and J dropped 3 bases, with 9 bases sitting between them. CDR1 WNHNN and CDR2 SYGVQD come from the germline V gene (reference sequence). The CDR3 covers 14 residues. CDR3 nucleotides: TGCGCCAGCAGTGAGAGTAGCCGAACAGATACGCAGTATTTT. Protein product: CASSESSRTDTQYF.

The CDR3 is CASSYLDRNTEAFF. The CDR3 bases are TGTGCCAGCAGCTACCTTGACAGGAACACTGAAGCTTTCTTT. V is TRBV7-6 and J is TRBJ1-1, with D perhaps TRBD1 (5 bases). The germline gives CDR1 SGHVS, CDR2 FNYEAQ. The CDR3 is 14 residues long. The V end was cut by 4 bases, the J end by 1 base, with 10 bases between.

This clonotype was seen repeatedly, ten times or more. The V call is TRBV12-3 or TRBV12-4, the J call TRBJ2-1; no clear D gene. This CDR3 comprises 13 residues. V was trimmed by 3 bases and J by 2 bases, leaving 5 bases between them. CDR3 DNA sequence: TGTGCCAGCAGTTTTGGGACCTACAATGAGCAGTTCTTC. Translation: CASSFGTYNEQFF.

This clonotype has more than one count but fewer than ten. J is TRBJ2-5 and V is TRBV2, with 9 nucleotides matching TRBD1. After removal of 6 bases from V and 2 bases from J, the junction contained 4 bases not matched to a gene. In germline, CDR1 is SNHLY, CDR2 FYNNEI. This CDR3 region has 14 residues. The CDR3 DNA sequence: TGTGCCAGCAGCAGTGACAGGGGGCAAGAGACCCAGTACTTC. It yields the protein CASSSDRGQETQYF.

The rearrangement uses TRBV6-1 and TRBJ2-3; no reliable D call. Germline V gene data show CDR1 as MNHNS and CDR2 as SASEGT. This CDR3 has 15 residues. V lost 0 bases and J 3 bases, leaving 10 bases between the germline ends. The CDR3 sequence is CASSEAESNTDTQYF. Here the CDR3 DNA reads TGTGCCAGCAGTGAAGCAGAGAGCAATACAGATACGCAGTATTTT.

This clonotype was counted a few times. The V call is TRBV27, the J call TRBJ2-7; TRBD2 aligns across 11 bases. Germline V gene lookup returns CDR1 MNHEY and CDR2 SMNVEV (reference sequence). After removal of 3 bases from V and 3 bases from J, the junction contained 10 bases not matched to a gene. This CDR3 spans 17 amino acids. The CDR3 sequence: CASSFVPGTSGHYEQYF. CDR3 in DNA: TGTGCCAGCAGTTTCGTCCCAGGGACTAGCGGACACTACGAGCAGTACTTC.

The table lists this clonotype with many counts. This rearrangement joins TRBV7-6 to TRBJ2-7; no definite D call. The V gene's germline CDR1 is SGHVS and CDR2 FNYEAQ. This CDR3 has 14 amino acids. V was shortened by 1 base and J by 0 bases, with 7 bases between the two germline ends. Here the CDR3 DNA reads TGTGCCAGCAGCTTAGTCCAGAGCTCCTACGAGCAGTACTTC. This codes for CASSLVQSSYEQYF.

This clonotype came up a few times. This rearrangement joins TRBV20-1 to TRBJ2-5; 7 bases map to TRBD1. Germline CDR1 is DFQATT and CDR2 is SNEGSKA (reference sequence). The CDR3 is made up of 14 amino acids. V shed 3 bases, J shed 0 bases, and the junction held 4 bases outside the gene matches. CDR3 sequence: CSASGRGYQETQYF. The CDR3 nucleotides read TGCAGTGCTAGCGGCAGGGGGTACCAAGAGACCCAGTACTTC.